One sample yielded the 7 T cell receptor beta chains listed below, sequenced in a study of T cells in Graves' hyperthyroidism and ophthalmopathy. Amplification yielded TCR beta CDR3 regions, with RNA transcripts as the source. HTBI primers drove first-round RT-PCR of the TCR CDR3. TCRdb re-derived calls from the multiplex PCR reads in MiXCR, one entry per CDR3 protein. The sample has approximately 490,000 distinct CDR3 sequences, around a fifth seen once. Sequenced material: blood. The receptors were gathered from a woman aged 70-85 years with Graves' ophthalmopathy.

Concerning this clonotype: A read error may be the cause here, since a much bigger clone is one base away. The V and J genes are TRBV20-1 and TRBJ1-1; D not resolved. This CDR3 is 12 amino acids long. Germline CDR1 is DFQATT and CDR2 is SNEGSKA (reference sequence). The CDR3 reads CSQTSENTGAFF. In nucleotides, the CDR3 is TGCAGCCAGACCTCGGAGAACACTGGAGCTTTCTTT.

This clonotype has only a few counts. This rearrangement joins TRBV7-9 to TRBJ2-5; D gene ambiguous. The CDR3 consists of 15 residues. CDR1 and CDR2 from the germline V gene are SEHNR and FQNEAQ (reference sequence). Trimming left V 5 bases short and J 3 bases short, with 16 bases between. For the CDR3, the DNA is TGTGCCAGCAGCCCCCCGGTAGGGTGGGAAGAGACCCAGTACTTC. It is translated as CASSPPVGWEETQYF.

V is TRBV14 and J is TRBJ2-1; a weak D match, TRBD1 (6 bases). V was pared by 6 bases and J by 9 bases, with 15 bases between. This CDR3 is 13 amino acids long. CDR1 and CDR2 (germline): SGHDN, FVKESK. The CDR3 DNA reads as TGTGCCAGCAGTCAACAGGGCCCGGGTGAGCAGTTCTTC. Its translation is CASSQQGPGEQFF. The variable domain in full, with the rest retrieved from reference TRBV14 and TRBJ2-1, is EAGVTQFPSHSVIEKGQTVTLRCDPISGHDNLYWYRRVMGKEIKFLLHFVKESKQDESGMPNNRFLAERTGGTYSTLKVQPAELEDSGVYFCASSQQGPGEQFFGPGTRLTVL.

This clonotype was observed at least ten times. The chain combines TRBV28 with TRBJ1-5; no reliable D call. V was clipped by 2 bases and J by 2 bases, with 13 bases between them. The CDR3 length is 16 residues. Per the germline V gene, CDR1 is MDHEN and CDR2 is SYDVKM. CDR3 in DNA: TGTGCCAGCAGTTTACTTTACGGGAACGGCAATCAGCCCCAGCATTTT. It encodes CASSLLYGNGNQPQHF.

This clonotype was counted between two and nine times. The J gene is TRBJ1-4, the V gene TRBV6-6; D remains unclear. Trimming shortened V by 0 bases and J by 3 bases, and 14 bases separated the two germline ends. The CDR3 extends over 17 amino acids. From germline, CDR1 is MNHNY and CDR2 SVGAGI (reference sequence). CDR3 nucleotides: TGTGCCAGCAGTTACTCGACGCGAGGGTGGGCTAATGAAAAACTGTTTTTT. Protein: CASSYSTRGWANEKLFF.

This clonotype was counted between two and nine times. V is TRBV11-3 and J is TRBJ2-3, with 9 bases that match TRBD1. The CDR3 is 16 amino acids. Germline V gives CDR1 SGHNT, CDR2 YENEEA. The trim removed 4 bases at V and 4 bases at J, leaving 9 bases unmatched. The CDR3 is CASSSTGTGRADTQYF. CDR3 sequence (DNA): TGTGCCAGCAGCTCGACCGGGACAGGGCGCGCAGATACGCAGTATTTT.

About this clonotype: A much bigger clone sits one base away, suggesting this may be a read error. V usage is TRBV11-2 and J usage is TRBJ2-4; TRBD2 matches 11 bases. Trimming cost V 5 bases and J 11 bases; bases outside gene matches: 11. Germline V lookup: CDR1 SGHAT, CDR2 FQNNGV. The length of the CDR3 is 15 residues. The CDR3 DNA is TGTGCCAGCAGCGAGACACTAGCGGGAGTTGAGGTTCAGTACTTC. This gives the protein CASSETLAGVEVQYF. Full variable domain (outside the CDR3, taken from reference TRBV11-2 and TRBJ2-4): EAGVAQSPRYKIIEKRQSVAFWCNPISGHATLYWYQQILGQGPKLLIQFQNNGVVDDSQLPKDRFSAERLKGVDSTLKIQPAKLEDSAVYLCASSETLAGVEVQYFGAGTRLSVL.